The sequence of this TCR beta chain was determined in a study of neoadjuvant anti-PD-1 for oral cavity cancer. General study results and limits: Only a few patients per response group were TCR-analyzed; validation needed.

Described time point: after neoadjuvant nivolumab, at surgical resection. These oral cavity squamous cell carcinomas were HPV-negative and locally advanced. PBMC libraries mostly used around 500 ng of input genomic DNA, with six replicates per sample. The table came from immunoSEQ multiplex PCR; TCRdb's copy has only in-frame clones and leaves some out. The data show around 68,000 clones, about 90% seen once. Comments on this clone: Antigen unknown.

Trimming took 2 bases from V and 8 from J; bases not matched to a gene: 7. Per the germline V gene, CDR1 is MGHDK and CDR2 is SYGVNS. This CDR3 spans 16 amino acids. This clonotype was obtained from a person between 40 and 85 years old with oral cavity squamous cell carcinoma. The starting material was PBMCs, obtained after nivolumab (anti-PD-1) treatment. J is TRBJ2-1 and V is TRBV25-1; TRBD2 aligns across 12 bases. CDR3 region: CASSELRLAGEDEQFF. CDR3 sequence (DNA): TGTGCCAGCAGTGAACTCCGACTAGCGGGGGAGGATGAGCAGTTCTTC.